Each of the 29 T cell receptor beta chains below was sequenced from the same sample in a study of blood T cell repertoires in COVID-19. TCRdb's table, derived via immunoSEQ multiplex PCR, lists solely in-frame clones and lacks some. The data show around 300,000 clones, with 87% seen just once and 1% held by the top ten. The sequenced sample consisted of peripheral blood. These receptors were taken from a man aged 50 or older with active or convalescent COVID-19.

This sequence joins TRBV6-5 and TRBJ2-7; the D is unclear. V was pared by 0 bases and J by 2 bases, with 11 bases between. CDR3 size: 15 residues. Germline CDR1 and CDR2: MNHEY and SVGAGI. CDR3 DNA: TGTGCCAGCAGTTACTCCCAGGCCTATGCCTACGAGCAGTACTTC. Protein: CASSYSQAYAYEQYF.

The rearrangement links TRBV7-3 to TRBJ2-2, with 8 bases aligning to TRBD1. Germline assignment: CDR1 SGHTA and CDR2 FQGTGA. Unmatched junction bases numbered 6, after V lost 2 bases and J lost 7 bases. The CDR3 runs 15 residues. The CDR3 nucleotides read TGTGCCAGCAGCTTACAGACAGGGGAAAACGGGGAGCTGTTTTTT. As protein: CASSLQTGENGELFF.

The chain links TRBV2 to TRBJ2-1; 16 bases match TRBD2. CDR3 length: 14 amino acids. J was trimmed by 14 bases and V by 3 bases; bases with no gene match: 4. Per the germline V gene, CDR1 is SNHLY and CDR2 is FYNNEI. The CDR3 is CASSEGLAGGVKFF. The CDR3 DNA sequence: TGTGCCAGCAGTGAGGGACTAGCGGGGGGGGTCAAGTTCTTC. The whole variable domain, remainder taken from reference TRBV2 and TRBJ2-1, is EPEVTQTPSHQVTQMGQEVILRCVPISNHLYFYWYRQILGQKVEFLVSFYNNEISEKSEIFDDQFSVERPDGSNFTLKIRSTKLEDSAMYFCASSEGLAGGVKFFGPGTRLTVL.

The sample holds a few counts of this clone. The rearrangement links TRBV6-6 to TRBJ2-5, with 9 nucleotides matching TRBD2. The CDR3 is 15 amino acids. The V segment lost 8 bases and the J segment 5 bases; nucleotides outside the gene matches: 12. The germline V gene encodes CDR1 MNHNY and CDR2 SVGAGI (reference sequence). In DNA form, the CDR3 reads TGTGCCAGCCGGTGGGCCGCGGGAGGGGGGGAGACCCAGTACTTC. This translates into CASRWAAGGGETQYF.

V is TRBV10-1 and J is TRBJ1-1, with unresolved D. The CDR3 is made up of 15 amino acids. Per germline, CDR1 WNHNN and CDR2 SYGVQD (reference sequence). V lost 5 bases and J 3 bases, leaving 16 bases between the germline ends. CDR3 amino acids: CASSPSQNTYTEAFF. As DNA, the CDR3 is TGCGCCAGCAGTCCCTCACAGAACACCTACACTGAAGCTTTCTTT.

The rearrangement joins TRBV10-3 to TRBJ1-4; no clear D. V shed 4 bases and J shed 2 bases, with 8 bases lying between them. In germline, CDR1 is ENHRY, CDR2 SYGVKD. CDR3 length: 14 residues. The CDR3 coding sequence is TGTGCCATCAGTGGCTCCGGGACTAATGAAAAACTGTTTTTT. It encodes CAISGSGTNEKLFF.

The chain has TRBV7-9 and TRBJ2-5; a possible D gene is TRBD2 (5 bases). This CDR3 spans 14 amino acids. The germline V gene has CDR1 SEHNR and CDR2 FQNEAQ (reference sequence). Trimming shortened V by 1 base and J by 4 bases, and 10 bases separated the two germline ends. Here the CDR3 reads CASSLGLAVETQYF. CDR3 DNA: TGTGCCAGCAGCTTAGGGCTAGCCGTAGAGACCCAGTACTTC. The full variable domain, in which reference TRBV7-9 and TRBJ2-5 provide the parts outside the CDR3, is DTGVSQNPRHKITKRGQNVTFRCDPISEHNRLYWYRQTLGQGPEFLTYFQNEAQLEKSRLLSDRFSAERPKGSFSTLEIQRTEQGDSAMYLCASSLGLAVETQYFGPGTRLLVL.

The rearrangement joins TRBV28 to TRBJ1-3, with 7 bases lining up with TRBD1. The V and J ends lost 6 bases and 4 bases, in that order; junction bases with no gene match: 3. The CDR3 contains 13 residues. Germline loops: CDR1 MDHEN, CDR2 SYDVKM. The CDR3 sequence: CASRSGQGNTIYF. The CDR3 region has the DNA TGTGCCAGCAGATCGGGACAGGGAAACACCATATATTTT.

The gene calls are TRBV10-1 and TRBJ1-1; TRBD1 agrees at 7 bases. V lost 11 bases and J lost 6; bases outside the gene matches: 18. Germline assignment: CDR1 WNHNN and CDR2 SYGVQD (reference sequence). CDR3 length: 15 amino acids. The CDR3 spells CAGLTGVLSHPEAFF. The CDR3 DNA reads TGCGCCGGCCTCACAGGGGTCCTCTCGCATCCTGAAGCTTTCTTT.

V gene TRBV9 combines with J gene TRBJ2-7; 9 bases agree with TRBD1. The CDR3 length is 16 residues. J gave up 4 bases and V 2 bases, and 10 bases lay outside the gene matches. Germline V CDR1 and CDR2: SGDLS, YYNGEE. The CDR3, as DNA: TGTGCCAGCAGCGTCACTACAGGGACAGGGATTTACGAGCAGTACTTC. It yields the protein CASSVTTGTGIYEQYF.

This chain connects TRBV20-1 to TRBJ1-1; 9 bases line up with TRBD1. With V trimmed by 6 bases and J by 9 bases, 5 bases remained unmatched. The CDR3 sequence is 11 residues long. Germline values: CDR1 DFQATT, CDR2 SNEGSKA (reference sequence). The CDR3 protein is CSAQGQGKAFF. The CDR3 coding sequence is TGCAGTGCCCAGGGACAGGGTAAAGCTTTCTTT.

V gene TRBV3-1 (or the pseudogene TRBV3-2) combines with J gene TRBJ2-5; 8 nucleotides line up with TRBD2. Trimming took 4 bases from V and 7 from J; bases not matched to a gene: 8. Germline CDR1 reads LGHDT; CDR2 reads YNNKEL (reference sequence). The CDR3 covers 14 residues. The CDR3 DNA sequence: TGTGCCAGCAGCCCCCTTACGGGAGGGGGGACCCAGTACTTC. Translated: CASSPLTGGGTQYF.

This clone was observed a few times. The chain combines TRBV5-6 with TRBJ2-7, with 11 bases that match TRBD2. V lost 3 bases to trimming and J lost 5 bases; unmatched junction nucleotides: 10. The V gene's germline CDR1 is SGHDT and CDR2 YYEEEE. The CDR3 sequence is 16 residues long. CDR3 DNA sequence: TGTGCCAGCAGCTCTACTAGCGGGAGATGGAGGGACGAGCAGTACTTC. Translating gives CASSSTSGRWRDEQYF.

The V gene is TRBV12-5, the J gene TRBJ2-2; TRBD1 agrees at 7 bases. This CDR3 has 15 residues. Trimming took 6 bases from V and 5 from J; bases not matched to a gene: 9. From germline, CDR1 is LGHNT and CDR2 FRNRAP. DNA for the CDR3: TGTGCTAGTGGACCCCCGGGACAGTGTACCGGGGAGCTGTTTTTT. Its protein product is CASGPPGQCTGELFF.

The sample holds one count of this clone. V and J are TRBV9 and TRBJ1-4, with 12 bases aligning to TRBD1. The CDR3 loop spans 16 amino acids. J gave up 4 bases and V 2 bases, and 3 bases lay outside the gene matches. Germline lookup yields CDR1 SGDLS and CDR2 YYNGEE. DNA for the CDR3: TGTGCCAGCAGCGTCGGGACAGGGGGCTTTAATGAAAAACTGTTTTTT. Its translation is CASSVGTGGFNEKLFF.

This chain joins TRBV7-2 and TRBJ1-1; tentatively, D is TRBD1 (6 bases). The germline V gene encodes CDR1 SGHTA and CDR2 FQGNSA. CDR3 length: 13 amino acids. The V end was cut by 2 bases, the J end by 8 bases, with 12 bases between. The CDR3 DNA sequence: TGTGCCAGCAGCTTAAGTTCAGGGGCCGAAGCTTTCTTT. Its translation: CASSLSSGAEAFF.

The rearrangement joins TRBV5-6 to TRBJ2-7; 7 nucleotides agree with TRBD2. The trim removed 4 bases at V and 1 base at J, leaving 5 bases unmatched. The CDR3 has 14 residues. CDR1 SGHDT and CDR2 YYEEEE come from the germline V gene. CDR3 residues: CASSLSGMSYEQYF. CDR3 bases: TGTGCCAGCAGCCTGAGCGGGATGTCCTACGAGCAGTACTTC.

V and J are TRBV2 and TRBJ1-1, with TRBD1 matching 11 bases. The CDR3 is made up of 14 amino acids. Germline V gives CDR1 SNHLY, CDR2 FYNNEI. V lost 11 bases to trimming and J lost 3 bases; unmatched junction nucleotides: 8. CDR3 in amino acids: CAGGQGARDTEAFF. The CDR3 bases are TGTGCCGGAGGACAGGGGGCGAGGGACACTGAAGCTTTCTTT.

The CDR3 coding sequence is TGTGCCAGCAGCCTAGTAGGGGGACGGTCGAACACTGAAGCTTTCTTT. As protein: CASSLVGGRSNTEAFF. V gene TRBV7-2 combines with J gene TRBJ1-1; D is perhaps TRBD1 (6 bases). The CDR3 spans 16 residues. Germline V CDR1 and CDR2: SGHTA, FQGNSA. With 5 bases removed from V and 1 base from J, the gap between germline ends came to 17 bases.

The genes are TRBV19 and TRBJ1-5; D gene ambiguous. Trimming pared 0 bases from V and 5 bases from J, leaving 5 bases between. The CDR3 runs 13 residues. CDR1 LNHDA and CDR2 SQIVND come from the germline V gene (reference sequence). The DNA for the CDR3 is TGTGCCAGTAGTATAGATGTCGATCAGCCCCAGCATTTT. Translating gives CASSIDVDQPQHF. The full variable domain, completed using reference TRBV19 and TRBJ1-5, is DGGITQSPKYLFRKEGQNVTLSCEQNLNHDAMYWYRQDPGQGLRLIYYSQIVNDFQKGDIAEGYSVSREKKESFPLTVTSAQKNPTAFYLCASSIDVDQPQHFGDGTRLSIL.

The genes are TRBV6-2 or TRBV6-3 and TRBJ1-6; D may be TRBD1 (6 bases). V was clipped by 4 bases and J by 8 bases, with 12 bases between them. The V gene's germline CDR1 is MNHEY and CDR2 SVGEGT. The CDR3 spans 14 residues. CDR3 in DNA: TGTGCCAGCAGTTTCTCCTACAGGGATTCACCCCTCCACTTT. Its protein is CASSFSYRDSPLHF.

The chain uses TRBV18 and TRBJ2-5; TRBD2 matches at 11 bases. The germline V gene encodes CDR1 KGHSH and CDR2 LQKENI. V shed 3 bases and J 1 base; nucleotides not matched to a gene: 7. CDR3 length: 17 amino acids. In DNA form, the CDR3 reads TGTGCCAGCTCACCGCTAGCGGGAGGTAGCCTCCAAGAGACCCAGTACTTC. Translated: CASSPLAGGSLQETQYF.

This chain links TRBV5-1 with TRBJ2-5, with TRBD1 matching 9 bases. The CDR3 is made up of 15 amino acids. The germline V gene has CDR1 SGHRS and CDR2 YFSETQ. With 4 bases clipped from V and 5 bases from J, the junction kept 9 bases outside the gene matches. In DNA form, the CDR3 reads TGCGCCAGCAGCAGTTCCGGGACAGGGTCGGAGACCCAGTACTTC. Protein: CASSSSGTGSETQYF.

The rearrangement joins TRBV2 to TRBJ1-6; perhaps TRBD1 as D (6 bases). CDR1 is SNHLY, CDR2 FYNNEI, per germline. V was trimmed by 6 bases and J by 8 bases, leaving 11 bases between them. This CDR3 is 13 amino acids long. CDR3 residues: CASRDSLDSPLHF. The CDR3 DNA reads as TGTGCCAGCAGGGACAGCCTTGATTCACCCCTCCACTTT.

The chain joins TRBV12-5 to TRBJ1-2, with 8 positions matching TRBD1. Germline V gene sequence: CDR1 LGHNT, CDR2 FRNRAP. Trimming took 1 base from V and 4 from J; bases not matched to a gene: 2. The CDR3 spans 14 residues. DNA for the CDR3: TGTGCTAGTGGTTTGGCAGGGGGCGTCTATGGCTACACCTTC. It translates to CASGLAGGVYGYTF.

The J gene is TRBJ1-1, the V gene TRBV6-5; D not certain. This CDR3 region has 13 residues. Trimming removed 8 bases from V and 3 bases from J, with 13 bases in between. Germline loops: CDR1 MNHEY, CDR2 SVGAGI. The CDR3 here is CASYSGVYTEAFF. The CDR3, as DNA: TGTGCCAGCTATTCAGGCGTGTACACTGAAGCTTTCTTT.

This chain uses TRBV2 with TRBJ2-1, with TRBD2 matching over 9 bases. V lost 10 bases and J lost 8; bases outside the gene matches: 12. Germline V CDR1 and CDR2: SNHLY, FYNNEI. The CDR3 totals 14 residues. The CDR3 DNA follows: TGTGCCACCTGGAGGCGGGAGGGCATTGATGAGCAGTTCTTC. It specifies CATWRREGIDEQFF. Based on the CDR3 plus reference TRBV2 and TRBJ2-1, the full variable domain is EPEVTQTPSHQVTQMGQEVILRCVPISNHLYFYWYRQILGQKVEFLVSFYNNEISEKSEIFDDQFSVERPDGSNFTLKIRSTKLEDSAMYFCATWRREGIDEQFFGPGTRLTVL.

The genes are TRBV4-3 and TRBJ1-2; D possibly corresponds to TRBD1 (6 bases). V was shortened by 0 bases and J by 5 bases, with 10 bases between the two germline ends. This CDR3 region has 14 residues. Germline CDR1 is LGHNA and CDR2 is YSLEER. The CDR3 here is CASSQEGQLYGYTF. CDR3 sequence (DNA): TGCGCCAGCAGCCAAGAAGGACAGTTGTATGGCTACACCTTC.

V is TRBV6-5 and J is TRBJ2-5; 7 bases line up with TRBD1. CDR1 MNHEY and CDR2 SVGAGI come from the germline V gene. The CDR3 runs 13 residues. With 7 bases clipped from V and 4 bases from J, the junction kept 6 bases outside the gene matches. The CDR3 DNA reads TGTGCCAGCACTCGGACAGGCACAGAGACCCAGTACTTC. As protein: CASTRTGTETQYF.